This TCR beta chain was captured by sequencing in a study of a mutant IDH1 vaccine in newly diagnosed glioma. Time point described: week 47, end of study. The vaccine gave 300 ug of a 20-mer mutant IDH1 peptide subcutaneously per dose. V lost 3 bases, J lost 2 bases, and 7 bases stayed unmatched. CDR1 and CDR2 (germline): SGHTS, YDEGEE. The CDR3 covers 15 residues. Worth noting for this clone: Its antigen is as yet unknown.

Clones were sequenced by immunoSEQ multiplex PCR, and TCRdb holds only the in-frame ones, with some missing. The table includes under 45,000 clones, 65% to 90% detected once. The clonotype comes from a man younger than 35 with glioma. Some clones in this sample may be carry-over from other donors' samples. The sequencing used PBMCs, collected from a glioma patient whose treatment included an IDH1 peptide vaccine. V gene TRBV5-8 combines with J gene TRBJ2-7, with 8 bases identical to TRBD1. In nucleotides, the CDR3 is TGTGCCAGCAGCTCCCTTAGGACAGGGACCTACGAGCAGTACTTC. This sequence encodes CASSSLRTGTYEQYF.